Detailed here is one TCR beta chain. Its antigen is not yet known. No much larger clonotype is one base removed from it; base qualities were not supplied. Enrolling through a virtual design, the prospective study's participants ranged in age from roughly 18 to 100 years and lived across 24 United States geographic areas. To assign participants to cohorts, the prospective study relied on clinical history that participants themselves reported in a screening survey and a study questionnaire. Recovered participants in ImmuneRACE Cohort 3 were defined by two consecutive negative NP/OP PCR tests, clearance by a healthcare professional, or resolution of symptoms. Mobile phlebotomists in the prospective study collected whole blood, serum and a nasopharyngeal or oropharyngeal swab from every participant. Additional blood draws and questionnaires over an approximately 2-month period could optionally be provided by prospective study participants. Prospective study blood samples were shipped either frozen or at room temperature before DNA extraction.

CDR1 KGHSH and CDR2 LQKENI were looked up in the germline V gene. V has 0 bases trimmed and J has 5 bases trimmed; junction bases matching no gene number 2. The cysteine opens and the phenylalanine closes a CDR3 of 14 amino acids. Only CDR3 DNA is held: 42 bases, read in frame from base 1. The immunoSEQ Assay, a bias-controlled multiplex PCR, was used to amplify TCRbeta CDR3 regions from genomic DNA. Per the original workflow: Nucleated cell counts per sample were estimated from amplification of reference gene primers within the assay. Sequence reads were collapsed and filtered to measure the absolute abundance of every unique TCRbeta CDR3 rearrangement. For each sample, productive Simpson clonality was calculated by taking the square root of Simpson's diversity index across productive rearrangements. TCRdb took over this immuneACCESS table, retaining in-frame rearrangements with V and J assigned. Such tables are incomplete; in checked studies, under half of the missing clones stem from an unresolved V gene, and the remainder is unexplained. That table furnishes V, J and clone size, whereas the DNA furnished D and trimming. For this sample the table gives about 280,000 clones, of which roughly 87% were detected only once. The ten largest clones take up 0.8% to 1% of the sample.

This sample was included in a study of blood T cell repertoires in COVID-19 (dated by TCRdb to 2018 to 2020). Turning to the overall study: Collaborator samples came from the United States, Italy and Spain and covered acute and convalescent phases of COVID-19. The material from the prospective study consisted of cDNA or gDNA derived from T cells, B-cell-depleted T cells, or PBMCs. The dataset comprised deeply sampled blood TCRbeta repertoires from subjects exposed to, actively infected with, or recovered from COVID-19. A freely available public database, intended as a resource for researchers studying the immune response to SARS-CoV-2, is where the repertoires were released. The samples were drawn from two sources: the first 160 participants of the ongoing ImmuneRACE study, and 1,000 to 1,500 subjects contributed by 6 global collaborators. Nearly every sample came with metadata listing a de-identified subject ID, COVID-19 status, age in years and sex. Where available, HLA class I and class II types were taken from metadata supplied by the sample provider and were not determined by assay-based typing. What the authors observed across the whole study: Clinical and demographic metadata were provided uncurated, with the amount varying by source and participant.

The sequence was obtained from a woman aged 30 to 39 who had recovered from COVID-19. The sequenced sample was PBMCs or T cells enriched from blood (not recorded which). The chain employs TRBV18 and TRBJ2-5, and 8 bases in between align with TRBD2. In nucleotide form, the sequence is TGTGCCAGCTCACCACCGGGACTAGTGGAGACCCAGTACTTC. Translated, this is CASSPPGLVETQYF.